This T cell receptor (beta chain) originates from a study of human T cells and chemical hapten exposure. Overall study: The upper back received 0.01% DPC by patch testing, with results read at 6 days.

The time point here: patch test 3, about 24 weeks after DPC sensitization. This sample's treatment: therapeutic diphenylcyclopropenone sensitization with weekly scalp DPC. TCRdb recomputed calls from the RACE reads with MiXCR, one row per CDR3 protein. The table records about 82,000 distinct CDR3 sequences, roughly a tenth of them present only once. The CDR3 runs to 14 residues. The V gene's germline CDR1 is SGHKS and CDR2 YYEKEE (reference sequence). V was cut by 3 bases and J by 11 bases, with 18 bases left in between. The sequence derives from a woman aged 50 to 60 with alopecia areata. Some clones in this sample may be carry-over from other donors' samples. The specimen was whole blood, collected in connection with sensitization to the hapten diphenylcyclopropenone (DPC). V gene TRBV5-5 combines with J gene TRBJ1-5, with a tentative D call TRBD1 (6 bases). CDR3 loop: CASSSTGNGVAQHF. In DNA form, the CDR3 reads TGTGCCAGCAGCTCAACAGGGAACGGGGTAGCCCAGCATTTT.